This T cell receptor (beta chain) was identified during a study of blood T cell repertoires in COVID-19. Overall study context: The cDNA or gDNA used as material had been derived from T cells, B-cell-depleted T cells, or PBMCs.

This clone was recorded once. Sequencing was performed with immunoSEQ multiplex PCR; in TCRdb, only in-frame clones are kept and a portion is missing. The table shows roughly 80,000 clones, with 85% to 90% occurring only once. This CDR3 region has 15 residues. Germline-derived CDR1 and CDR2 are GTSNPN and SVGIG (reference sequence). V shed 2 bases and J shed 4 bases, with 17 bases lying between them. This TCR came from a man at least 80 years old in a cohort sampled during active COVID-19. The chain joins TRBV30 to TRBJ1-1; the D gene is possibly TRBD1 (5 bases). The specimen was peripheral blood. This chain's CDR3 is CAWSHILAGITEAFF. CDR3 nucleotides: TGTGCCTGGAGTCACATATTGGCAGGGATCACTGAAGCTTTCTTT. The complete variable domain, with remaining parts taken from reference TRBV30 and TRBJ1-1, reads SQTIHQWPATLVQPVGSPLSLECTVEGTSNPNLYWYRQAAGRGLQLLFYSVGIGQISSEVPQNLSASRPQDRQFILSSKKLLLSDSGFYLCAWSHILAGITEAFFGQGTRLTVV.